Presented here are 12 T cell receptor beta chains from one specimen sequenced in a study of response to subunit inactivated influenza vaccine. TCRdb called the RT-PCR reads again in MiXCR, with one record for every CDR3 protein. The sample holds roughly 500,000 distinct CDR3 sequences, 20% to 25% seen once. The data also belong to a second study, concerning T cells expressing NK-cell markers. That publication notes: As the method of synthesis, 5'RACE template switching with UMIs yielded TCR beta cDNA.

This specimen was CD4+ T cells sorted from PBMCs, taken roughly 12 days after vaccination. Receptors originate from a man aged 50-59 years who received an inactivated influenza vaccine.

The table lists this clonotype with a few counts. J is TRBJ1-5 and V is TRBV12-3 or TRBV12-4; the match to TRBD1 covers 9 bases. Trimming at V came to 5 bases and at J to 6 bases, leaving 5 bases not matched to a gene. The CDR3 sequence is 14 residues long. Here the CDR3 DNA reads TGTGCCAGCAGTCGGACAGGGGATGTTCAGCCCCAGCATTTT. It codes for CASSRTGDVQPQHF.

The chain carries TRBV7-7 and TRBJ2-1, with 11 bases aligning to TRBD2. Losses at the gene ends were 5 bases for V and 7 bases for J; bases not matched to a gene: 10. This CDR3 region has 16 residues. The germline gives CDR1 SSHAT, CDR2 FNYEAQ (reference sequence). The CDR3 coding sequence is TGTGCCAGCAGCCCCAGACTAGCGGGACCAATAAATGAGCAGTTCTTC. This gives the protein CASSPRLAGPINEQFF.

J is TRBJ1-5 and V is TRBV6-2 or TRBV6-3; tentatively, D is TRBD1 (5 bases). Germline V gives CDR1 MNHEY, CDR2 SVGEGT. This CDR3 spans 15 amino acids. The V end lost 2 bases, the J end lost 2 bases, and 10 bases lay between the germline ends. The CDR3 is CASSYPGTGNQPQHF. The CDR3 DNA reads TGTGCCAGCAGTTACCCGGGGACGGGCAATCAGCCCCAGCATTTT.

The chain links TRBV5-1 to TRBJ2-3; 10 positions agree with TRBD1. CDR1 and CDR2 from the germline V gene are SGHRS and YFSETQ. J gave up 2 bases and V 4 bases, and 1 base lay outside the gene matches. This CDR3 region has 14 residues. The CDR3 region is CASSGQGDTDTQYF. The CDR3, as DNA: TGCGCCAGCAGCGGACAGGGGGACACAGATACGCAGTATTTT. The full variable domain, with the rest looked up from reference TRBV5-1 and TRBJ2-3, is KAGVTQTPRYLIKTRGQQVTLSCSPISGHRSVSWYQQTPGQGLQFLFEYFSETQRNKGNFPGRFSGRQFSNSRSEMNVSTLELGDSALYLCASSGQGDTDTQYFGPGTRLTVL.

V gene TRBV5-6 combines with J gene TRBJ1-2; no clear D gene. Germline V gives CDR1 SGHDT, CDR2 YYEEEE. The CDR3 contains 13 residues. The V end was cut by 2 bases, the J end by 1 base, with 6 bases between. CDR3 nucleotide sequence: TGTGCCAGCAGCTTTAACAGTAACTATGGCTACACCTTC. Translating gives CASSFNSNYGYTF.

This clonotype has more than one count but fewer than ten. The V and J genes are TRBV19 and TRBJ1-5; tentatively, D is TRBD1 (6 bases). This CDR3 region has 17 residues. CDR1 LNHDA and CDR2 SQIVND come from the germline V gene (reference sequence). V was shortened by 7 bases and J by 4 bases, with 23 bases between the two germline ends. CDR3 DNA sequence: TGTGCCAGTACACCCCCTAATACAGGGTTGAGGAATCAGCCCCAGCATTTT. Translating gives CASTPPNTGLRNQPQHF.

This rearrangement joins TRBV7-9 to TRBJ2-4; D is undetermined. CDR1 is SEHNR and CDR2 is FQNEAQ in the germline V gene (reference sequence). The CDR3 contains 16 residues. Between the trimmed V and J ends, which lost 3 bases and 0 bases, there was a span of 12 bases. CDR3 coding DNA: TGTGCCAGCAGCTTCCCATCGAAGCTAGCCAAAAACATTCAGTACTTC. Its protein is CASSFPSKLAKNIQYF.

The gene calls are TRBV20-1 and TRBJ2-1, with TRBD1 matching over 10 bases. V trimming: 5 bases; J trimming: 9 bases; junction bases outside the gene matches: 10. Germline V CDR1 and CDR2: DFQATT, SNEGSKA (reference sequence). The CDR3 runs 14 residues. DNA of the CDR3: TGCAGTGCTTTTAGACAGGGGGCGCGAGGTGAGCAGTTCTTC. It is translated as CSAFRQGARGEQFF.

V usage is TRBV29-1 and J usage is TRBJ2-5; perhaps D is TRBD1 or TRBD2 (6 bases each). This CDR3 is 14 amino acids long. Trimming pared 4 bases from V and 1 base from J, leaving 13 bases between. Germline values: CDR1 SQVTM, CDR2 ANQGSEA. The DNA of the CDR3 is TGCAGCGTTGGCGGGACACCCACCCAAGAGACCCAGTACTTC. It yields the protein CSVGGTPTQETQYF.

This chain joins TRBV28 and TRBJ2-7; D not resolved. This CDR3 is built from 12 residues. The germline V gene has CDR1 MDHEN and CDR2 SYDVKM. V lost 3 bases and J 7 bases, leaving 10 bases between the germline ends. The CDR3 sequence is CASSFGATEQYF. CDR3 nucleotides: TGTGCCAGCAGTTTTGGAGCTACGGAGCAGTACTTC.

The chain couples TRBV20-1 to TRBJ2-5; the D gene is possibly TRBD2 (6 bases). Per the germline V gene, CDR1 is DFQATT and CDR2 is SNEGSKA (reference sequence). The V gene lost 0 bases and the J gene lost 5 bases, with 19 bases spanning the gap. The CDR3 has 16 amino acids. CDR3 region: CSAREDLASLGETQYF. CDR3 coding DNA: TGCAGTGCTAGAGAAGACCTAGCGTCCCTTGGGGAGACCCAGTACTTC.

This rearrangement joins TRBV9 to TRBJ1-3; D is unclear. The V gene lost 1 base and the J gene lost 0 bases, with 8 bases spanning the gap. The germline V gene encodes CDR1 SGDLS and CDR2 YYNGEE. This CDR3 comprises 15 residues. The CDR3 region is CASSVSGVSGNTIYF. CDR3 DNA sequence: TGTGCCAGCAGCGTATCGGGAGTCTCTGGAAACACCATATATTTT.